This T cell receptor beta chain appears in the sequencing data of a study of cytomegalovirus exposure and HLA in healthy donors. Turning to this clone: The antigen is undetermined.

Study-wide results and limits: Researchers reported in a later analysis that a missense DCLRE1C variant was tied to TCR beta V- and J-gene trimming. TRBV6-2, TRBV6-3 and some other V segments were unresolvable in 87-base-pair reads. An analysis done earlier found most TCR beta V segments productive about 87% or about 30% of the time. The authors assumed roughly uniform sequencing depth across donors for presence/absence analyses.

The germline V gene has CDR1 MNHNS and CDR2 SASEGT. The CDR3 extends over 17 amino acids. The PCR used 60 Vbeta and 13 Jbeta primers. The protocol was immunoSEQ multiplex PCR, while the TCRdb copy is restricted to in-frame clones and leaves out a portion. The table has 55,000 to 80,000 clones, roughly 85% seen once. The rearrangement joins TRBV6-1 to TRBJ2-5, with 15 bases that match TRBD2. The end of the DNA fits TRBJ2-7 better, so the J call may be wrong. The sample comprised PBMCs. The TCR was taken from a female donor in good health and CMV-seronegative. The DNA for the CDR3 is TGTGCCAGCAGTGAACCGGGACTAGCGGGGGGCTACTACGAGCAGTACTTC. Translation: CASSEPGLAGGYYEQYF.